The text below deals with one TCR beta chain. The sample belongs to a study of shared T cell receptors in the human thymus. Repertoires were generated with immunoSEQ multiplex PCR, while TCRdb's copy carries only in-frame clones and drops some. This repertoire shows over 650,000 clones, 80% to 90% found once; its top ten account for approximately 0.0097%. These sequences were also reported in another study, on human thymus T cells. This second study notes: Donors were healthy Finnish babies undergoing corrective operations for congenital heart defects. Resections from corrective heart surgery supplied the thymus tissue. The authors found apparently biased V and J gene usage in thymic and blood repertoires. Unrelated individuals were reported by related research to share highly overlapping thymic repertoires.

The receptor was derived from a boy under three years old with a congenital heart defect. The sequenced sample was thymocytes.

In nucleotides, the CDR3 is TGTGCCAGCAGCTTGGGAGGCACAGATACGCAGTATTTT. It yields the protein CASSLGGTDTQYF. This chain links TRBV9 with TRBJ2-3; D is possibly TRBD2 (5 bases). V dropped 4 bases and J dropped 1 base, with 7 bases sitting between them. Per germline, CDR1 SGDLS and CDR2 YYNGEE. The length of the CDR3 is 13 residues.